One and the same sample provided the 17 T cell receptor beta chains below, sequenced in a study of cytomegalovirus exposure and HLA in healthy donors (dated by TCRdb to the late 2010s). Libraries came from the immunoSEQ multiplex PCR assay. A mixture of 60 forward primers for TCR Vbeta segments and 13 reverse primers for TCR Jbeta segments was used in the multiplex PCR. TCRdb took over this immuneACCESS table, retaining in-frame rearrangements with V and J assigned. Such tables are incomplete; in checked studies, under half of the missing clones stem from an unresolved V gene, and the remainder is unexplained. The table for this sample lists over 50,000 clones; about 89% of them were counted only once. Approximately 1.5% of the sample is held by the ten biggest clonotypes. Sequenced input: PBMCs. These receptors were collected from a man in his thirties or forties in good health and CMV-seropositive.

In nucleotides, the CDR3 is TGTGCCAGCAGTGAACAGGGATCTTATGGCTACACCTTC. Protein: CASSEQGSYGYTF. The chain joins TRBV6-1 to TRBJ1-2; weak D call: TRBD1 (5 bases). Trimming stripped 2 bases from V and 5 bases from J, with 9 bases between. Germline assignment: CDR1 MNHNS and CDR2 SASEGT. The CDR3 runs 13 residues.

This clone was picked up one time. This chain links TRBV20-1 with TRBJ2-7; D call uncertain. The CDR3 consists of 11 residues. V was trimmed by 6 bases and J by 6 bases, leaving 12 bases between them. Germline-derived CDR1 and CDR2 are DFQATT and SNEGSKA (reference sequence). Here the CDR3 reads CSALPQLEQYF. Here the CDR3 DNA reads TGCAGTGCCCTACCCCAACTCGAGCAGTACTTC.

The chain has TRBV10-3 and TRBJ2-2; 10 positions match TRBD2. V shed 6 bases and J 0 bases; nucleotides not matched to a gene: 19. This CDR3 spans 21 amino acids. Germline values: CDR1 ENHRY, CDR2 SYGVKD. CDR3 sequence: CAIRPYLVIAGGGANTGELFF. CDR3 nucleotide sequence: TGTGCCATCAGACCTTACCTTGTGATAGCGGGAGGAGGCGCGAACACCGGGGAGCTGTTTTTT.

The rearrangement uses TRBV11-3 and TRBJ1-1; D not resolved. Germline V gene lookup returns CDR1 SGHNT and CDR2 YENEEA. The length of the CDR3 is 10 residues. The V end lost 7 bases, the J end lost 7 bases, and 7 bases lay between the germline ends. CDR3 DNA sequence: TGTGCCAGCAAAGGAGTTGAAGCTTTCTTT. It is translated as CASKGVEAFF.

The DNA for the CDR3 is TGTGCCATCAGTGAGCCCTACCAAGAGACCCAGTACTTC. This gives the protein CAISEPYQETQYF. The chain couples TRBV10-3 to TRBJ2-5; D is undetermined. V was clipped by 2 bases and J by 0 bases, with 4 bases between them. The CDR3 contains 13 residues. CDR1 and CDR2 from the germline V gene are ENHRY and SYGVKD.

This sequence joins TRBV6-1 and TRBJ1-4; 8 nucleotides agree with TRBD1. The CDR3 runs 13 residues. The germline CDR1 and CDR2 sequences are MNHNS and SASEGT. V lost 5 bases to trimming and J lost 5 bases; unmatched junction nucleotides: 1. The DNA of the CDR3 is TGTGCCAGCAGTTGGACAGGGAATGAAAAACTGTTTTTT. Residues: CASSWTGNEKLFF.

The J gene is TRBJ2-3, the V gene TRBV15; D possibly corresponds to TRBD2 (6 bases). Germline loops: CDR1 LNHNV, CDR2 YYDKDF (reference sequence). CDR3 length: 16 amino acids. The V and J ends lost 0 bases and 3 bases respectively, with 13 bases between them. The CDR3 DNA is TGTGCCACCAGCAGAGAGAGACTAGTTCGTACAGATACGCAGTATTTT. Residues: CATSRERLVRTDTQYF.

This rearrangement joins TRBV27 to TRBJ2-1; the match to TRBD2 covers 10 bases. The trim removed 2 bases at V and 10 bases at J, leaving 11 bases unmatched. CDR1 MNHEY and CDR2 SMNVEV come from the germline V gene (reference sequence). This CDR3 has 16 residues. CDR3 region: CASSLQAGGLGWEQFF. The CDR3 DNA reads as TGTGCCAGCAGTTTACAAGCGGGAGGGCTTGGGTGGGAGCAGTTCTTC.

This clone was picked up a small number of times. The chain recombines TRBV7-9 with TRBJ1-2; D call uncertain. The CDR3 loop spans 15 amino acids. Trimming took 8 bases from V and 4 from J, leaving 20 bases between them. The germline gives CDR1 SEHNR, CDR2 FQNEAQ (reference sequence). CDR3 sequence: CASELLVALSYGYTF. In DNA, the CDR3 is TGTGCCAGCGAACTTCTGGTTGCCCTAAGCTATGGCTACACCTTC.

This chain links TRBV7-2 with TRBJ2-7; 12 bases map to TRBD2. CDR3 length equals 15 residues. The junction had 2 bases not matched to a gene; V was cut back by 2 bases and J by 3 bases. Germline V gene sequence: CDR1 SGHTA, CDR2 FQGNSA. This CDR3 reads CASSLRTSGIYEQYF. CDR3 DNA: TGTGCCAGCAGCTTAAGGACTAGCGGGATCTACGAGCAGTACTTC.

The rearrangement links TRBV4-2 to TRBJ2-2; weak D call: TRBD2 (6 bases). CDR1 LGHNA and CDR2 YNFKEQ come from the germline V gene. This CDR3 spans 17 amino acids. V shed 0 bases and J shed 4 bases, with 15 bases lying between them. The CDR3 loop reads CASSQEPGLRATGELFF. The CDR3 bases are TGTGCCAGCAGCCAAGAGCCCGGACTAAGAGCCACCGGGGAGCTGTTTTTT.

The V and J genes are TRBV2 and TRBJ2-3; a weak D match, TRBD2 (6 bases). V shed 7 bases and J shed 6 bases, with 20 bases lying between them. From germline, CDR1 is SNHLY and CDR2 FYNNEI. The length of the CDR3 is 15 residues. As DNA, the CDR3 is TGTGCCAGCACCGAGGGCGGGATAAATAAGGATACGCAGTATTTT. It encodes CASTEGGINKDTQYF.

V and J are TRBV6-1 and TRBJ2-3, with D possibly matching TRBD1 (5 bases). V was clipped by 4 bases and J by 3 bases, with 17 bases between them. The germline V gene has CDR1 MNHNS and CDR2 SASEGT. CDR3 length: 16 residues. CDR3 residues: CASSAGVGQGTDTQYF. Written as DNA, the CDR3 is TGTGCCAGCAGTGCAGGAGTCGGCCAGGGAACAGATACGCAGTATTTT.

This clone has a single count. This chain links TRBV7-2 with TRBJ2-1, with 9 bases identical to TRBD2. Germline loops: CDR1 SGHTA, CDR2 FQGNSA. CDR3 length: 16 amino acids. Germline trimming cut 1 base from V and 3 bases from J; bases unmatched to any gene: 4. The CDR3 region is CASSLGSSGNYNEQFF. CDR3 DNA sequence: TGTGCCAGCAGCTTAGGATCTAGCGGGAACTACAATGAGCAGTTCTTC.

The CDR3 DNA follows: TGTGCCAGCTCACCTATGGGACTAGCGGGAAAGGGTGAGCAGTTCTTC. It translates to CASSPMGLAGKGEQFF. The genes are TRBV18 and TRBJ2-1, with 13 bases lining up with TRBD2. The CDR3 is 16 residues long. Trimming took 3 bases from V and 9 from J; bases not matched to a gene: 8. Germline V gene lookup returns CDR1 KGHSH and CDR2 LQKENI.

DNA for the CDR3: TGTGCCAGCTCACCACTTGCCCGGGTACAAGAGACCCAGTACTTC. Translated, it gives CASSPLARVQETQYF. The chain recombines TRBV18 with TRBJ2-5; D call uncertain. Germline V gene data show CDR1 as KGHSH and CDR2 as LQKENI. There are 15 residues in the CDR3. V lost 1 base to trimming and J lost 2 bases, with 11 bases between them.

This sequence joins TRBV28 and TRBJ2-7, with D possibly being TRBD2 (5 bases). V lost 2 bases, J lost 0 bases, and 11 bases lay in between. CDR1 is MDHEN and CDR2 is SYDVKM in the germline V gene. The CDR3 runs to 15 residues. The CDR3 DNA reads TGTGCCAGCAGTTTAGGAGGCAGAAACTCCTACGAGCAGTACTTC. It specifies CASSLGGRNSYEQYF.